The 24 T cell receptor beta chains below come from one sample, sequenced in a study of blood T cell repertoires in COVID-19. The assay was immunoSEQ multiplex PCR, and TCRdb's table has in-frame clones only and misses some. Here the sample spans 70,000 to 75,000 clones, 90% being singletons. Sequenced input: peripheral blood. Receptor source: a human donor in a cohort sampled during active COVID-19.

This clone was seen once. The chain couples TRBV10-3 to TRBJ2-3; a possible D gene is TRBD1 (6 bases). This CDR3 has 15 amino acids. V was trimmed by 6 bases and J by 2 bases, leaving 15 bases between them. Germline lookup yields CDR1 ENHRY and CDR2 SYGVKD. CDR3 DNA sequence: TGTGCCATCAGGACAGGATTTCCTTACACAGATACGCAGTATTTT. Its translation: CAIRTGFPYTDTQYF.

The rearrangement links TRBV7-2 to TRBJ2-3; no definite D call. The CDR3 consists of 13 residues. The germline V and J ends were trimmed by 0 bases and 3 bases, with 4 bases remaining between them. Germline V lookup: CDR1 SGHTA, CDR2 FQGNSA. CDR3 sequence (DNA): TGTGCCAGCAGCTTAGCCTCGACAGATACGCAGTATTTT. It translates to CASSLASTDTQYF.

The chain joins TRBV12-3 or TRBV12-4 to TRBJ2-7, with D perhaps matching TRBD1 (6 bases). This CDR3 region has 13 residues. Trimming shortened V by 6 bases and J by 4 bases, and 13 bases separated the two germline ends. The CDR3: CASSSGVPYEQYF. CDR3 in DNA: TGTGCCAGCAGCTCAGGGGTACCTTACGAGCAGTACTTC.

The chain has TRBV5-8 and TRBJ2-6, with D perhaps matching TRBD1 (6 bases). V was pared by 5 bases and J by 0 bases, with 18 bases between. Per germline, CDR1 SGHTS and CDR2 YDEGEE. The CDR3 contains 18 residues. The CDR3 region has the DNA TGTGCCAGCAGGTTGAGTGACAGGCCTCTCTCTGGGGCCAACGTCCTGACTTTC. Amino acid sequence: CASRLSDRPLSGANVLTF.

The V call is TRBV28, the J call TRBJ2-1; TRBD1 matches 11 bases. The CDR3 has 14 amino acids. J gave up 8 bases and V 3 bases, and 3 bases lay outside the gene matches. Germline CDR1 is MDHEN and CDR2 is SYDVKM. DNA of the CDR3: TGTGCCAGCAGTTTGGGACAGGGGGTACATGAGCAGTTCTTC. It encodes CASSLGQGVHEQFF.

Note on this clone: The same CDR3 is also encoded by other DNA sequences in this sample. The rearrangement joins TRBV3-1 (or the pseudogene TRBV3-2) to TRBJ1-5; D is unresolved. The CDR3 runs to 13 residues. Trimming shortened V by 0 bases and J by 4 bases, and 4 bases separated the two germline ends. Germline loops: CDR1 LGHDT, CDR2 YNNKEL (reference sequence). CDR3 protein: CASSQDLNQPQHF. CDR3 bases: TGTGCCAGCAGCCAAGATCTGAATCAGCCCCAGCATTTT.

The gene calls are TRBV4-1 and TRBJ2-1; TRBD2 matches 9 bases. Germline V CDR1 and CDR2: MGHRA, YSYEKL. Trimming removed 1 base from V and 10 bases from J; junction bases left unmatched: 14. The CDR3 totals 17 residues. The CDR3 sequence: CASSQAPASGILGEQFF. DNA for the CDR3: TGCGCCAGCAGCCAAGCCCCCGCTAGCGGGATCCTGGGGGAGCAGTTCTTC.

This clone was counted once. The J gene is TRBJ2-3, the V gene TRBV5-1, with 8 bases aligning to TRBD2. This CDR3 comprises 15 residues. Trimming removed 4 bases from V and 11 bases from J; junction bases left unmatched: 15. Germline V gives CDR1 SGHRS, CDR2 YFSETQ. The CDR3 DNA follows: TGCGCCAGCAGCCCACCCGGGGGGGGTAGCGTAGAGCAGTATTTT. Its translation is CASSPPGGGSVEQYF.

This clone was observed a single time. This chain links TRBV5-4 with TRBJ2-1; TRBD2 is a possible D gene (6 bases). The germline V gene encodes CDR1 SGHNT and CDR2 YYREEE (reference sequence). This CDR3 spans 13 amino acids. The ends were cut back, 0 bases at V and 14 bases at J, with 15 bases in the middle. The CDR3 loop reads CASSLDSGVTEFF. The CDR3 nucleotides read TGTGCCAGCAGCTTGGATTCGGGGGTAACGGAGTTCTTC.

This rearrangement joins TRBV7-8 to TRBJ2-1; TRBD2 matches at 8 bases. Germline V CDR1 and CDR2: SGHVS, FQNEAQ. Trimming at V came to 5 bases and at J to 0 bases, leaving 9 bases not matched to a gene. The CDR3 extends over 17 amino acids. This CDR3 is CASSPWRRGVSYNEQFF. The DNA for the CDR3 is TGTGCCAGCAGCCCCTGGAGGCGGGGGGTCTCCTACAATGAGCAGTTCTTC.

The V call is TRBV14, the J call TRBJ2-1; tentatively, D is TRBD1 (5 bases). The CDR3 totals 18 residues. Deletions cut 1 base from V and 9 bases from J, with 25 bases between. From germline, CDR1 is SGHDN and CDR2 FVKESK. The CDR3 DNA reads as TGTGCCAGCAGCCAAGGTTTCGCCCAGGGTAGTTCCCTTAGTGAGCAGTTCTTC. It codes for CASSQGFAQGSSLSEQFF.

This clone appeared once. The chain joins TRBV5-4 to TRBJ2-7, with 9 bases that match TRBD2. The V gene's germline CDR1 is SGHNT and CDR2 YYREEE (reference sequence). Unmatched junction bases numbered 9, after V lost 4 bases and J lost 7 bases. The CDR3 loop spans 14 amino acids. The CDR3 DNA is TGTGCCAGCAGCCCCGGGACTAGCCCTCGGGAGCAGTACTTC. This codes for CASSPGTSPREQYF.

This chain links TRBV7-6 with TRBJ2-7, with a tentative D call TRBD1 (5 bases). The CDR3 has 14 amino acids. With 2 bases removed from V and 2 bases from J, the gap between germline ends came to 10 bases. Germline V gene lookup returns CDR1 SGHVS and CDR2 FNYEAQ. The DNA for the CDR3 is TGTGCCAGCAGCTTACAGGGCAGTACCTACGAGCAGTACTTC. It translates to CASSLQGSTYEQYF.

The CDR3, as DNA: TGCGCCAGCAGCTTGGTACGGGAAGAGACCCAGTACTTC. This translates into CASSLVREETQYF. The chain is built from TRBV5-1 and TRBJ2-5; no firm D call. The CDR3 loop spans 13 amino acids. V was clipped by 0 bases and J by 3 bases, with 6 bases between them. Germline CDR1 SGHRS, CDR2 YFSETQ.

This chain connects TRBV7-6 to TRBJ1-2; weak D call: TRBD1 (5 bases). The CDR3 loop spans 15 amino acids. Germline V gives CDR1 SGHVS, CDR2 FNYEAQ. V shed 2 bases and J shed 2 bases, with 12 bases lying between them. The CDR3 reads CASSLTGDSNYGYTF. The CDR3, as DNA: TGTGCCAGCAGCTTAACTGGGGACTCGAACTATGGCTACACCTTC.

The chain combines TRBV28 with TRBJ2-1, with 11 bases that match TRBD2. Trimming at V came to 3 bases and at J to 12 bases, leaving 10 bases not matched to a gene. CDR1 is MDHEN and CDR2 is SYDVKM in the germline V gene. The CDR3 contains 15 residues. CDR3 DNA sequence: TGTGCCAGCAGTTTTAGCGGGAGGGCCGATTCAGGGCAGTTCTTC. The encoded protein is CASSFSGRADSGQFF.

The V and J genes are TRBV7-2 and TRBJ1-2; TRBD1 agrees at 8 bases. V gave up 4 bases and J gave up 4 bases; unmatched junction bases: 5. Germline CDR1 SGHTA, CDR2 FQGNSA. This CDR3 is built from 14 residues. CDR3 residues: CASSSQGASYGYTF. Here the CDR3 DNA reads TGTGCCAGCAGCTCCCAGGGGGCCTCCTATGGCTACACCTTC. Together with reference TRBV7-2 and TRBJ1-2, the CDR3 gives the full variable domain: GAGVSQSPSNKVTEKGKDVELRCDPISGHTALYWYRQSLGQGLEFLIYFQGNSAPDKSGLPSDRFSAERTGGSVSTLTIQRTQQEDSAVYLCASSSQGASYGYTFGSGTRLTVV.

V is TRBV4-2 and J is TRBJ2-7, with 11 bases lining up with TRBD2. This CDR3 is built from 15 residues. Germline assignment: CDR1 LGHNA and CDR2 YNFKEQ. V dropped 4 bases and J dropped 1; count of bases not matched to a gene: 3. CDR3 DNA sequence: TGTGCCAGCAGCCTGGGACTAGCGGAGTCCTACGAGCAGTACTTC. This gives the protein CASSLGLAESYEQYF.

The chain links TRBV29-1 to TRBJ2-7, with 12 bases aligning to TRBD2. J was trimmed by 6 bases and V by 5 bases; bases with no gene match: 11. This CDR3 region has 15 residues. Looked up from germline, CDR1 is SQVTM and CDR2 is ANQGSEA. The CDR3 coding sequence is TGCAGCGTTTCCGAGTCGACTAGCGGGAGCACCGAGCAGTACTTC. This codes for CSVSESTSGSTEQYF.

The gene calls are TRBV2 and TRBJ2-1; possibly TRBD2 for D (5 bases). This CDR3 is 15 amino acids long. V was clipped by 7 bases and J by 7 bases, with 20 bases between them. The germline V gene encodes CDR1 SNHLY and CDR2 FYNNEI. The CDR3 region is CASTSRLAPANEQFF. For the CDR3, the DNA is TGTGCCAGCACCTCCCGGCTAGCTCCGGCTAATGAGCAGTTCTTC.

The chain has TRBV3-1 (or the pseudogene TRBV3-2) and TRBJ2-7; 8 bases are shared with TRBD2. Germline V gene sequence: CDR1 LGHDT, CDR2 YNNKEL (reference sequence). This CDR3 comprises 15 residues. V shed 1 base, J shed 1 base, and the junction held 3 bases outside the gene matches. The CDR3 coding sequence is TGTGCCAGCAGCCAAGGACTAGCGAGATCCTACGAGCAGTACTTC. This gives the protein CASSQGLARSYEQYF.

The chain is built from TRBV7-8 and TRBJ2-3; a possible D gene is TRBD2 (5 bases). CDR1 SGHVS and CDR2 FQNEAQ come from the germline V gene. V gave up 4 bases and J gave up 1 base, with 9 bases separating them. The CDR3 is made up of 14 amino acids. CDR3 coding DNA: TGTGCCAGCAGCTCCAGCGGAGGCACAGATACGCAGTATTTT. It is translated as CASSSSGGTDTQYF.

V usage is TRBV13 and J usage is TRBJ2-3, with 10 bases aligning to TRBD2. Looked up from germline, CDR1 is PRHDT and CDR2 is FYEKMQ (reference sequence). J lost 2 bases, V lost 1 base, and 15 bases had no gene match. This CDR3 contains 20 residues. As DNA, the CDR3 is TGTGCCAGCAGCTTAGAGGGAAGGCTAGCGGGAGAAAGGACCACAGATACGCAGTATTTT. It codes for CASSLEGRLAGERTTDTQYF.

The rearrangement uses TRBV4-2 and TRBJ2-5, with a tentative D call TRBD2 (5 bases). The germline V and J ends were trimmed by 0 bases and 1 base, with 18 bases remaining between them. The CDR3 has 18 residues. Looked up from germline, CDR1 is LGHNA and CDR2 is YNFKEQ. The CDR3 loop is CASSQDMVGEGLQETQYF. For the CDR3, the DNA is TGTGCCAGCAGCCAAGATATGGTGGGAGAGGGCCTCCAAGAGACCCAGTACTTC.